This T cell receptor (beta chain) was obtained from a study of cytomegalovirus exposure and HLA in healthy donors. Primers included in the PCR were 60 Vbeta and 13 Jbeta primers. Sequencing used immunoSEQ multiplex PCR; TCRdb keeps in-frame clones, though not all of them. The sample contains about 130,000 clones, roughly 75% of which appear only once. Germline V CDR1 and CDR2: MNHNS, SASEGT. Trimming removed 4 bases from V and 0 bases from J; junction bases left unmatched: 6. The CDR3 sequence is 16 residues long. The chain carries TRBV6-1 and TRBJ1-5; 7 positions match TRBD1. What was sequenced was PBMCs. The source of this sequence is a man aged 30-40 years in good health and CMV-seronegative. The CDR3 coding sequence is TGTGCCAGCAGTGCCCTGACAGGGCTTAGCAATCAGCCCCAGCATTTT. As protein: CASSALTGLSNQPQHF.